This is a list of T cell receptor beta chains from one sample in a study of blood T cell repertoires in COVID-19. Some clones are missing from TCRdb's copy, which holds only in-frame ones; the method was immunoSEQ multiplex PCR. The sample has about 310,000 clones, 75% to 90% seen once. Material: PBMCs or T cells enriched from blood (not recorded which). The receptors shown here come from a woman aged 40 to 49 who had recovered from COVID-19. Each CDR3 is given with its conserved first and last residue. Each record gives: J gene, V gene, D gene, clone size, CDR3 length, CDR3 protein, CDR3 DNA. D genes are given only for firm matches. Where a row states a size, it is once, few, many or the class of an expanded clone; other rows omit it.

TRBJ2-7 | TRBV5-4 | TRBD2 | NA | 17 | CASSLGLAGVSSYEQCF | TGTGCCAGCAGCTTGGGACTAGCGGGAGTCAGCTCCTACGAGCAGTGCTTC
TRBJ2-1 | TRBV7-2 | TRBD2 | NA | 14 | CASSFETSGGVEFF | TGTGCCAGCAGCTTTGAGACTAGCGGGGGGGTCGAGTTCTTC
TRBJ2-3 | TRBV6-2/TRBV6-3 | TRBD2 | NA | 13 | CASSYSSGGGLEF | TGTGCCAGCAGTTACTCTAGCGGGGGGGGCCTCGAATTT
TRBJ1-4 | TRBV9 | TRBD1 | NA | 14 | CASSTGTGKEKLFF | TGTGCCAGCAGCACCGGGACAGGGAAGGAAAAACTGTTTTTT
TRBJ1-6 | TRBV7-9 | NA | many | 14 | CASSFDGGDSPLHF | TGTGCCAGCAGCTTTGACGGGGGGGATTCACCCCTCCACTTT
TRBJ2-3 | TRBV11-3 | TRBD1 | NA | 17 | CASSRRTGLSSTDTQYF | TGTGCCAGCAGCAGGCGGACAGGGTTGTCTAGCACAGATACGCAGTATTTT
TRBJ1-5 | TRBV19 | TRBD1 | NA | 15 | CASRGGQGASQPQHF | TGTGCCAGTAGGGGAGGACAGGGGGCAAGTCAGCCCCAGCATTTT
TRBJ2-7 | TRBV2 | TRBD2 | NA | 13 | CASSAGLAGEQYF | TGTGCCAGCAGTGCCGGACTAGCTGGAGAGCAGTACTTC
TRBJ2-5 | TRBV5-4 | NA | NA | 15 | CASSFFPGSEETQYF | TGTGCCAGCAGCTTCTTTCCGGGGTCAGAAGAGACCCAGTACTTC
TRBJ2-1 | TRBV19 | TRBD2 | NA | 16 | CASSSGGTPSYNEQFF | TGTGCCAGTAGTAGCGGGGGGACCCCCTCCTACAATGAGCAGTTCTTC
TRBJ2-5 | TRBV9 | TRBD2 | NA | 14 | CASSATSGVETQYF | TGTGCCAGCAGCGCAACTAGCGGGGTAGAGACCCAGTACTTC
TRBJ2-7 | TRBV7-9 | NA | NA | 14 | CASSLGLSSYEQYF | TGTGCCAGCAGCCTCGGACTTTCCTCCTACGAGCAGTACTTC
TRBJ1-1 | TRBV28 | NA | NA | 13 | CASSFRQYTEAFF | TGTGCCAGCAGTTTTAGACAGTACACTGAAGCTTTCTTT
TRBJ2-5 | TRBV7-2 | NA | once | 14 | CASSHGTGGETQYF | TGTGCCAGCAGCCACGGGACCGGGGGAGAGACCCAGTACTTC
TRBJ2-1 | TRBV7-3 | TRBD2 | once | 15 | CASSQGLADYNEQFF | TGTGCCAGCAGCCAGGGACTAGCGGATTACAATGAGCAGTTCTTC
TRBJ1-1 | TRBV3-1/TRBV3-2 | NA | NA | 14 | CASSPQGRDTEAFF | TGTGCCAGCAGCCCACAGGGTAGGGACACTGAAGCTTTCTTT
TRBJ1-2 | TRBV6-5 | NA | few | 13 | CASSYKGEGGYTF | TGTGCCAGCAGTTATAAGGGAGAAGGTGGCTACACCTTC
TRBJ1-1 | TRBV19 | NA | NA | 14 | CASSIAGGNTEAFF | TGTGCCAGTAGTATAGCGGGGGGGAACACTGAAGCTTTCTTT
TRBJ1-5 | TRBV28 | NA | NA | 15 | CASRGGARGNQPQHF | TGTGCCAGCCGCGGGGGGGCACGGGGCAATCAGCCCCAGCATTTT
TRBJ1-1 | TRBV28 | NA | NA | 14 | CASSLWEGNTEAFF | TGTGCCAGCAGTCTTTGGGAGGGTAACACTGAAGCTTTCTTT
TRBJ1-1 | TRBV5-1 | TRBD1 | NA | 15 | CASSSGTGGGTEAFF | TGCGCCAGCAGCTCCGGGACAGGGGGCGGCACTGAAGCTTTCTTT
TRBJ2-3 | TRBV24-1 | TRBD1 | NA | 14 | CATVPGGKADTQYF | TGTGCCACCGTCCCAGGGGGTAAGGCAGATACGCAGTATTTT
TRBJ2-2 | TRBV7-9 | NA | few | 13 | CASSGEVAGELFF | TGTGCCAGCAGTGGCGAGGTCGCCGGGGAGCTGTTTTTT
TRBJ2-5 | TRBV7-2 | TRBD2 | NA | 13 | CASSPPGGEIQYF | TGTGCCAGCAGTCCCCCGGGGGGGGAAATCCAGTACTTC
TRBJ2-5 | TRBV7-3 | TRBD2 | NA | 14 | CASSPGGPLITQYF | TGTGCCAGCAGCCCGGGGGGGCCTCTAATCACCCAGTACTTC
TRBJ1-1 | TRBV19 | TRBD1 | NA | 14 | CASSTRQGVTEAFF | TGTGCCAGTAGTACCAGACAGGGAGTCACTGAAGCTTTCTTT
TRBJ2-3 | TRBV7-2 | NA | NA | 14 | CASSPGLSMDTQYF | TGTGCCAGCAGCCCGGGACTTTCGATGGATACGCAGTATTTT
TRBJ1-6 | TRBV4-3 | TRBD1 | NA | 17 | CASSRDRGSSYNSPLHF | TGCGCCAGCAGCCGAGACAGGGGAAGCTCCTATAATTCACCCCTCCACTTT
TRBJ1-5 | TRBV3-1/TRBV3-2 | NA | once | 13 | CASSQDLDQPQHF | TGTGCCAGCAGCCAAGATCTCGATCAGCCCCAGCATTTT
TRBJ1-1 | TRBV13 | NA | few | 18 | CASSLYGMRGRGNTEAFF | TGTGCCAGCAGCTTATACGGAATGCGGGGGAGAGGGAACACTGAAGCTTTCTTT
TRBJ2-1 | TRBV18 | TRBD2 | few | 15 | CASSPATSGYNEQFF | TGTGCCAGCTCACCGGCGACTAGCGGCTACAATGAGCAGTTCTTC
TRBJ2-7 | TRBV20-1 | TRBD2 | NA | 16 | CSASALAGFPSYEQYF | TGCAGTGCTAGTGCCCTAGCGGGTTTTCCCTCCTACGAGCAGTACTTC
TRBJ1-1 | TRBV19 | NA | NA | 12 | CASSMSLTEAFF | TGTGCCAGTAGTATGAGTCTGACTGAAGCTTTCTTT
TRBJ1-1 | TRBV27 | NA | NA | 13 | CASSLQGITEAFF | TGTGCCAGCAGTCTTCAGGGGATCACTGAAGCTTTCTTT
TRBJ2-5 | TRBV19 | TRBD1 | NA | 16 | CASSIGTKGAQETQYF | TGTGCCAGTAGTATCGGGACAAAGGGGGCCCAAGAGACCCAGTACTTC
TRBJ2-1 | TRBV4-3 | NA | NA | 15 | CASSRDSSSYNEQFF | TGCGCCAGCAGCCGTGACTCGAGCTCCTACAATGAGCAGTTCTTC
TRBJ2-7 | TRBV6-5 | TRBD2 | NA | 15 | CASSYGSGGPYEQYF | TGTGCCAGCAGTTACGGTAGCGGGGGACCCTACGAGCAGTACTTC
TRBJ2-7 | TRBV7-2 | TRBD1 | NA | 16 | CASSPSGWTGGYEQYF | TGTGCCAGCAGCCCTTCGGGGTGGACAGGGGGCTACGAGCAGTACTTC
TRBJ2-7 | TRBV18 | TRBD1 | NA | 17 | CASSPTGTDKSSYEQYF | TGTGCCAGCTCACCAACCGGGACAGACAAGAGCTCCTACGAGCAGTACTTC